This T cell receptor beta chain derives from a study of Graves' ophthalmopathy and Graves' hyperthyroidism. The TCR beta CDR3 regions underwent amplification from RNA transcripts. Amplification began with first-round RT-PCR using HTBI primers, then second-round multiplex PCR was performed. TCRdb processed the multiplex PCR reads anew with MiXCR; each CDR3 protein has one entry. The sample consists of 650,000 to 900,000 distinct CDR3 sequences, roughly 40% of them appearing once. Findings and limits, study-wide: Blood repertoires reportedly contained most expanded thyroid clonotypes above 0.001 frequency.

As concerns this clonotype: Its antigen is unknown. One base away lies a much larger clone, so this may be a sequencing read error.

This CDR3 is 15 amino acids long. Germline lookup yields CDR1 MGHDK and CDR2 SYGVNS. V was clipped by 4 bases and J by 3 bases; unmatched bases: 2. Specimen: peripheral blood. This chain links TRBV25-1 with TRBJ2-2, with TRBD1 matching 10 bases. This clonotype originated in an adult man with Graves' ophthalmopathy. The CDR3 here is CASSAGTGDTGELFF. CDR3 DNA: TGTGCCAGCAGTGCCGGGACAGGGGACACCGGGGAGCTGTTTTTT.